The sequence of this TCR beta chain was determined in a study of CD8 T cells in Susac syndrome. RNA amounts of about 0.5 to 1 ug underwent reverse transcription with random hexamers. TCRdb re-analysed the immunoSEQ multiplex PCR reads in MiXCR, keeping a single row per CDR3 protein. The table lists 150,000 to 190,000 distinct CDR3 sequences, around 95% of them singletons, with roughly 0.15% in the top ten. Germline V gives CDR1 MNHNY, CDR2 SVGAGI (reference sequence). V lost 2 bases and J lost 0, with 7 bases in between. The CDR3 has 14 amino acids. This TCR was sampled from a human donor with multiple sclerosis. The rearrangement links TRBV6-6 to TRBJ1-1; unclear D gene. The sequenced sample was CD8+ T cells from PBMCs. CDR3 sequence (DNA): TGTGCCAGCAGTTACACCAACATGAACACTGAAGCTTTCTTT. It specifies CASSYTNMNTEAFF.